This T cell receptor (beta chain) was sequenced in a study of blood T cell repertoires in COVID-19. Generated by immunoSEQ multiplex PCR, the TCRdb table keeps only in-frame clones and is missing some. The data hold tens of thousands of clones, with 86% observed a single time. V was pared by 0 bases and J by 1 base, with 20 bases between. CDR1 is LGHDT and CDR2 is YNNKEL in the germline V gene (reference sequence). CDR3 length: 19 amino acids. V is TRBV3-1 (or the pseudogene TRBV3-2) and J is TRBJ2-3; possible D gene TRBD2, 6 bases. The sequenced material came from peripheral blood. The source of this sequence is a woman aged 80 or over with acute or convalescent COVID-19. This CDR3 reads CASSQDYPGLATRTDTQYF. The CDR3 DNA sequence: TGTGCCAGCAGCCAAGATTATCCGGGGCTAGCGACCCGCACAGATACGCAGTATTTT.